This TCR beta chain was identified in a study of blood T cell repertoires in COVID-19. The overall study: Some COVID-19 samples were acute and others convalescent; all came from the United States, Italy and Spain.

Original analysis: Estimated nucleated cell counts came from reference gene primer amplification. The data were produced by immunoSEQ multiplex PCR, yet TCRdb's version contains in-frame clones alone and is incomplete. That table supplies the V and J calls and clone size; D and trimming were determined from the DNA. The sample has 130,000 or so clones; roughly 71% are singletons. Unmatched junction bases numbered 1, after V lost 2 bases and J lost 1 base. The CDR3 spans 15 residues. CDR1 and CDR2 from the germline V gene are SGHRS and YFSETQ. The source is a man older than 75 with acute or convalescent COVID-19. Sequenced sample: peripheral blood. The chain carries TRBV5-1 and TRBJ2-1; 9 nucleotides line up with TRBD2. This CDR3 is CASSFSGGSYNEQFF. The CDR3 DNA reads TGCGCCAGCAGCTTTAGCGGGGGTTCCTACAATGAGCAGTTCTTC.